These 15 T cell receptor beta chains originate from one sample sequenced in a study of T cell responses to AZD1222 COVID-19 vaccine. Assay: immunoSEQ multiplex PCR; the TCRdb copy retains only in-frame clones and omits some. The sample lists some 120,000 clones, just under 90% occurring once. The sample was peripheral blood, taken on day 0 of AZD1222 vaccination. The receptors were sampled from an adult in good health.

The V and J genes are TRBV18 and TRBJ1-3; D gene unclear. This CDR3 spans 14 amino acids. The V end lost 3 bases, the J end lost 2 bases, and 8 bases lay between the germline ends. Per the germline V gene, CDR1 is KGHSH and CDR2 is LQKENI. In nucleotides, the CDR3 is TGTGCCAGCTCACCCCCTGGAGCTGGAAACACCATATATTTT. This encodes CASSPPGAGNTIYF. Full variable domain (remainder filled in from reference TRBV18 and TRBJ1-3): NAGVMQNPRHLVRRRGQEARLRCSPMKGHSHVYWYRQLPEEGLKFMVYLQKENIIDESGMPKERFSAEFPKEGPSILRIQQVVRGDSAAYFCASSPPGAGNTIYFGEGSWLTVV.

This sequence joins TRBV7-2 and TRBJ1-5; 10 bases match TRBD1. This CDR3 spans 15 amino acids. Germline CDR1 SGHTA, CDR2 FQGNSA. V lost 3 bases, J lost 7 bases, and 6 bases stayed unmatched. The CDR3: CASSLTGGAEQPQHF. The CDR3 DNA sequence: TGTGCCAGCAGCTTGACAGGGGGCGCGGAGCAGCCCCAGCATTTT.

The J gene is TRBJ2-7, the V gene TRBV27, with D unclear. Deletions cut 7 bases from V and 0 bases from J, with 7 bases between. Germline V gene lookup returns CDR1 MNHEY and CDR2 SMNVEV (reference sequence). The CDR3 consists of 12 residues. The CDR3: CASKDNSYEQYF. CDR3 nucleotides: TGTGCCAGCAAAGACAACTCCTACGAGCAGTACTTC.

The V call is TRBV6-1, the J call TRBJ2-2, with D hard to call. The CDR3 is made up of 13 amino acids. V lost 2 bases and J lost 5, with 6 bases in between. Germline V gives CDR1 MNHNS, CDR2 SASEGT. This CDR3 reads CASSESATGELFF. CDR3 DNA sequence: TGTGCCAGCAGTGAAAGCGCGACCGGGGAGCTGTTTTTT.

This chain uses TRBV19 with TRBJ2-1; D is unclear. CDR3 length: 15 amino acids. Trimming stripped 3 bases from V and 0 bases from J, with 9 bases between. The germline CDR1 and CDR2 sequences are LNHDA and SQIVND (reference sequence). The CDR3, as DNA: TGTGCCAGTAGTATCAGTACGAGCTCCTACAATGAGCAGTTCTTC. This sequence encodes CASSISTSSYNEQFF.

The CDR3 here is CASSLGGLADEQFF. The CDR3 DNA reads as TGTGCCAGCAGCTTAGGGGGACTAGCCGATGAGCAGTTCTTC. The rearrangement links TRBV11-3 to TRBJ2-1; 9 nucleotides agree with TRBD2. Germline values: CDR1 SGHNT, CDR2 YENEEA. J gave up 8 bases and V 1 base, and 3 bases lay outside the gene matches. The CDR3 length is 14 residues.

This chain joins TRBV6-5 and TRBJ2-5; TRBD2 might be the D (6 bases). The CDR3 spans 13 residues. Germline V gene sequence: CDR1 MNHEY, CDR2 SVGAGI. Deletions cut 6 bases from V and 4 bases from J, with 12 bases between. The CDR3 coding sequence is TGTGCCAGCAGATCGTTGGAGGGAGAGACCCAGTACTTC. It translates to CASRSLEGETQYF.

This clone was seen a single time. For the CDR3, the DNA is TGTGCCAGCAGCGTAGGAGCCCCGGGACAGGCCACAGATACGCAGTATTTT. Amino acid sequence: CASSVGAPGQATDTQYF. The chain couples TRBV9 to TRBJ2-3; TRBD1 matches 8 bases. J lost 2 bases, V lost 0 bases, and 8 bases had no gene match. CDR3 length equals 17 residues. CDR1 is SGDLS, CDR2 YYNGEE, per germline.

The chain links TRBV5-1 to TRBJ1-1; TRBD1 is a possible D gene (6 bases). This CDR3 is built from 15 residues. V lost 0 bases and J lost 7, with 16 bases in between. Germline V CDR1 and CDR2: SGHRS, YFSETQ. The CDR3 DNA follows: TGCGCCAGCAGCTTGGTTACACAGGGTTATGATGAAGCTTTCTTT. Translating gives CASSLVTQGYDEAFF.

The chain has TRBV12-3 or TRBV12-4 and TRBJ2-3; D gene unclear. The CDR3 has 12 amino acids. V was pared by 2 bases and J by 6 bases, with 6 bases between. CDR3 sequence (DNA): TGTGCCAGCAGTTTAATTTCTGATACGCAGTATTTT. Translating it yields CASSLISDTQYF.

The chain combines TRBV29-1 with TRBJ2-7; possibly TRBD2 for D (5 bases). Per germline, CDR1 SQVTM and CDR2 ANQGSEA. This CDR3 spans 11 amino acids. Trimming took 3 bases from V and 2 from J, leaving 5 bases between them. CDR3 in amino acids: CSVETTYEQYF. CDR3 DNA sequence: TGCAGCGTTGAGACTACCTACGAGCAGTACTTC.

This clone was recorded once. The chain couples TRBV19 to TRBJ1-1; unclear D gene. V was cut by 7 bases and J by 1 base, with 4 bases left in between. In germline, CDR1 is LNHDA, CDR2 SQIVND (reference sequence). CDR3 length: 11 amino acids. CDR3 in DNA: TGTGCCAGTATCCAGAACACTGAAGCTTTCTTT. It encodes CASIQNTEAFF.

This rearrangement joins TRBV19 to TRBJ1-5; D remains ambiguous. This CDR3 spans 12 amino acids. Trimming shortened V by 5 bases and J by 3 bases, and 5 bases separated the two germline ends. Germline V gene data show CDR1 as LNHDA and CDR2 as SQIVND (reference sequence). The CDR3 region has the DNA TGTGCCAGTAGTTTTCACAATCAGCCCCAGCATTTT. Protein sequence: CASSFHNQPQHF.

The rearrangement uses TRBV7-6 and TRBJ2-2; D is undetermined. The CDR3 is made up of 12 amino acids. With 1 base removed from V and 4 bases from J, the gap between germline ends came to 1 base. CDR1 is SGHVS and CDR2 is FNYEAQ in the germline V gene. This chain's CDR3 is CASSLGTGELFF. CDR3 bases: TGTGCCAGCAGCTTAGGCACCGGGGAGCTGTTTTTT.

V usage is TRBV19 and J usage is TRBJ1-2; D call uncertain. Trimming took off 3 bases at V and 8 bases at J, with 13 bases between the two ends. CDR1 and CDR2 (germline): LNHDA, SQIVND (reference sequence). The CDR3 extends over 13 amino acids. The CDR3 loop reads CASSMASVGGYTF. DNA of the CDR3: TGTGCCAGTAGTATGGCCTCCGTTGGGGGCTACACCTTC.